This T cell receptor beta chain stems from a study of T cell responses to AZD1222 COVID-19 vaccine. The study's findings and limits: After two AZD1222 doses, spike-specific TCR breadth and depth rose versus day 0.

The CDR3 has 13 amino acids. The V and J ends lost 5 bases and 5 bases respectively, with 12 bases between them. Profiled with immunoSEQ multiplex PCR; TCRdb holds only in-frame clones, not every one. The table shows some 150,000 clones, with 90% occurring only once. Second doses at about 4 or about 12 weeks were pooled. With regard to this clone: Its antigen remains unknown.

V and J are TRBV12-3 or TRBV12-4 and TRBJ2-5; tentatively, D is TRBD1 or TRBD2 (5 bases each). The sequence was collected from an adult who received the AZD1222 COVID-19 vaccine. This material consisted of peripheral blood, taken 28 days after the second AZD1222 dose. CDR3 sequence: CASSRGSPETQYF. CDR3 DNA: TGTGCCAGCAGTCGGGGCAGTCCGGAGACCCAGTACTTC.